The 21 T cell receptor beta chains presented below share a single source sample, sequenced in a study of T cells expressing NK-cell markers (TCRdb year 2020). Preparation of the library involved 5' RACE. Instrument on record: Illumina HiSeq 2000. TCRdb reprocessed the reads and provides one entry for every CDR3 protein sequence; no DNA is given. The sample's table covers about 460,000 distinct CDR3 sequences. The ten largest clones represent 1.4% of the sample. Material for sequencing was blood T cells: a sorted CD56 or NKG2C T cell subset, CD4+ or CD8+ T cells, or bulk PBMC T cells (not recorded which). The receptors here all came from a woman between 45 and 65 years old in good health. Donor details come from another sample of the same person, matched by shared clones.

This chain links TRBV20-1 with TRBJ2-3; TCRdb's assignment of TRBD2 cannot be checked, as there is no DNA. In germline, CDR1 is DFQATT, CDR2 SNEGSKA (reference sequence). This CDR3 comprises 16 residues. CDR3 loop: CSAPGLADFRTDTQYF.

The chain uses TRBV20-1 and TRBJ1-4. There are 16 residues in the CDR3. Germline assignment: CDR1 DFQATT and CDR2 SNEGSKA (reference sequence). CDR3 region: CRAAAVGGVTNEKLFF.

The rearrangement links TRBV24-1 to TRBJ2-1; TCRdb outputs TRBD2, but without DNA this stays unchecked. Germline V gene lookup returns CDR1 KGHDR and CDR2 SFDVKD. The CDR3 consists of 14 residues. CDR3 amino acids: CATSDPRRSNEQFF.

This chain uses TRBV12-3 or TRBV12-4 with TRBJ1-2; TCRdb's assignment of TRBD1 cannot be checked, as there is no DNA. The CDR3 sequence is 15 residues long. The CDR3 spells CASSLDLSRGQGYTF.

This rearrangement joins TRBV28 to TRBJ2-7. Looked up from germline, CDR1 is MDHEN and CDR2 is SYDVKM. CDR3 size: 16 residues. Here the CDR3 reads CASSLIGTTRLYEQYF.

The chain links TRBV25-1 to TRBJ2-2; TCRdb selects TRBD1, and the lack of DNA leaves this call unchecked. Germline V gene data show CDR1 as MGHDK and CDR2 as SYGVNS. This CDR3 spans 13 amino acids. CDR3 residues: CASKTVNTGELFF.

This chain uses TRBV24-1 with TRBJ2-1; the D call of TRBD2 rests on TCRdb alone, since no DNA is present to check it. The CDR3 length is 16 residues. Germline lookup yields CDR1 KGHDR and CDR2 SFDVKD. CDR3 loop: CATSRPSGGAYNEQFF.

The chain couples TRBV29-1 to TRBJ2-3; TCRdb indicates TRBD1, and absent DNA this call remains unverified. The CDR3 consists of 13 residues. Germline CDR1 reads SQVTM; CDR2 reads ANQGSEA. This chain's CDR3 is CSVSGAGPDTQYF.

V gene TRBV5-5 combines with J gene TRBJ2-1; the TRBD1 assignment by TCRdb is unverifiable without DNA. This CDR3 is built from 17 residues. From germline, CDR1 is SGHKS and CDR2 YYEKEE (reference sequence). This CDR3 is CASSFTPRGGSYNEQFF. Based on the CDR3 plus reference TRBV5-5 and TRBJ2-1, the full variable domain is DAGVTQSPTHLIKTRGQQVTLRCSPISGHKSVSWYQQVLGQGPQFIFQYYEKEERGRGNFPDRFSARQFPNYSSELNVNALLLGDSALYLCASSFTPRGGSYNEQFFGPGTRLTVL.

The V call is TRBV29-1, the J call TRBJ1-2; TCRdb names TRBD1, which stays unverified in the absence of DNA. CDR1 and CDR2 from the germline V gene are SQVTM and ANQGSEA. This CDR3 region has 13 residues. CDR3 loop: CSVEGRIPGGYTF.

The V call is TRBV9, the J call TRBJ2-7; TCRdb designates TRBD1, a call that cannot be tested without DNA. This CDR3 is built from 13 residues. The germline V gene encodes CDR1 SGDLS and CDR2 YYNGEE. The CDR3 is CASGDSNFYEQYF.

The chain is built from TRBV3-1 and TRBJ2-1. Germline lookup yields CDR1 LGHDT and CDR2 YNNKEL (reference sequence). The CDR3 spans 17 residues. CDR3 protein: CASSQDLPEISYNEQFF.

The chain joins TRBV5-1 to TRBJ1-1; TCRdb returns TRBD1, unconfirmable since there is no DNA. The CDR3 consists of 16 residues. Germline CDR1 reads SGHRS; CDR2 reads YFSETQ. The CDR3 reads CASSLVGTAMNTEAFF. The full variable domain, in which reference TRBV5-1 and TRBJ1-1 provide the parts outside the CDR3, is KAGVTQTPRYLIKTRGQQVTLSCSPISGHRSVSWYQQTPGQGLQFLFEYFSETQRNKGNFPGRFSGRQFSNSRSEMNVSTLELGDSALYLCASSLVGTAMNTEAFFGQGTRLTVV.

The chain carries TRBV5-5 and TRBJ2-1; TCRdb designates TRBD1, a call that cannot be tested without DNA. The germline V gene encodes CDR1 SGHKS and CDR2 YYEKEE (reference sequence). The CDR3 sequence is 16 residues long. This CDR3 is CASSKGLAISYNEQFF.

CDR3: CASSRYSGGYTGELFF. The rearrangement joins TRBV3-1 to TRBJ2-2; absent DNA, TCRdb's TRBD2 call cannot be checked. CDR1 and CDR2 from the germline V gene are LGHDT and YNNKEL (reference sequence). The CDR3 extends over 16 amino acids.

V gene TRBV5-1 combines with J gene TRBJ1-1; the D call from TCRdb, TRBD1, cannot be confirmed without DNA. Germline CDR1 SGHRS, CDR2 YFSETQ. The CDR3 consists of 15 residues. CDR3 amino acids: CASSLKGQGSTEAFF. The complete variable domain, with remaining parts taken from reference TRBV5-1 and TRBJ1-1, reads KAGVTQTPRYLIKTRGQQVTLSCSPISGHRSVSWYQQTPGQGLQFLFEYFSETQRNKGNFPGRFSGRQFSNSRSEMNVSTLELGDSALYLCASSLKGQGSTEAFFGQGTRLTVV.

The chain links TRBV20-1 to TRBJ2-2; the D call from TCRdb, TRBD1, cannot be confirmed without DNA. CDR1 is DFQATT and CDR2 is SNEGSKA in the germline V gene (reference sequence). The CDR3 consists of 16 residues. The chain's CDR3 is CSARDRQTGVAGELFF.

This chain connects TRBV9 to TRBJ2-2. Germline CDR1 reads SGDLS; CDR2 reads YYNGEE. This CDR3 spans 15 amino acids. CDR3 in amino acids: CASSVGVGNTGELFF.

This chain uses TRBV11-2 with TRBJ2-3; with no DNA, the TCRdb D assignment of TRBD2 cannot be verified. CDR3 size: 16 residues. Germline V gene data show CDR1 as SGHAT and CDR2 as FQNNGV. CDR3 amino acids: CASSTTSGTSTDTQYF. Full variable domain (remainder filled in from reference TRBV11-2 and TRBJ2-3): EAGVAQSPRYKIIEKRQSVAFWCNPISGHATLYWYQQILGQGPKLLIQFQNNGVVDDSQLPKDRFSAERLKGVDSTLKIQPAKLEDSAVYLCASSTTSGTSTDTQYFGPGTRLTVL.

The V call is TRBV13, the J call TRBJ2-7; the TRBD2 assignment by TCRdb is unverifiable without DNA. The CDR3 spans 14 residues. Germline CDR1 PRHDT, CDR2 FYEKMQ (reference sequence). CDR3 sequence: CASSPGTSPYEQYF.

The rearrangement links TRBV24-1 to TRBJ2-1; the TRBD2 assignment by TCRdb is unverifiable without DNA. The germline CDR1 and CDR2 sequences are KGHDR and SFDVKD. This CDR3 contains 15 residues. This CDR3 is CATSDNGGRHDEQFF.